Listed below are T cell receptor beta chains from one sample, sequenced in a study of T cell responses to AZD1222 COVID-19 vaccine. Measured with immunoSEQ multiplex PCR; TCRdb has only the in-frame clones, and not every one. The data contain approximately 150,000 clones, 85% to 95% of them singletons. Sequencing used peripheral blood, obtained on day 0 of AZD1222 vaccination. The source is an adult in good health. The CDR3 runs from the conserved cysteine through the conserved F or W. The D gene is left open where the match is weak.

TGTGCCAGCAGCCTATCAGGGGTTAGCAATCAGCCCCAGCATTTT	CASSLSGVSNQPQHF	TRBV6-5	TRBJ1-5	NA
TGTGCCACCAGTGTGCGTCAGTCCTACAATGAGCAGTTCTTC	CATSVRQSYNEQFF	TRBV24-1	TRBJ2-1	NA
TGTGCCAGCAGTGAAGTCTGGACTAATGAAAAACTGTTTTTT	CASSEVWTNEKLFF	TRBV6-1	TRBJ1-4	NA
TGTGCCAGCAGCACTAGCGGGGGGGCGGGCAATGAGCAGTTCTTC	CASSTSGGAGNEQFF	TRBV27	TRBJ2-1	TRBD2
TGTGCCAGCAGCTTGACACAAATGAACACTGAAGCTTTCTTT	CASSLTQMNTEAFF	TRBV5-4	TRBJ1-1	NA
TGTGCCAGTAGTATAGGGCCTCGGGACACTGAAGCTTTCTTT	CASSIGPRDTEAFF	TRBV19	TRBJ1-1	NA
TGTGCCAGCAGTTACTCGGACGGAAATGAAAAACTGTTTTTT	CASSYSDGNEKLFF	TRBV6-5	TRBJ1-4	NA
TGTGCCAGCAGCCAAGGTACATGGGGGCGGGCCTATGGCTACACCTTC	CASSQGTWGRAYGYTF	TRBV3-1/TRBV3-2	TRBJ1-2	NA
TGTGCCAGCAGTCTCACCGGGAGGGCCGATACGCAGTATTTT	CASSLTGRADTQYF	TRBV6-5	TRBJ2-3	TRBD2
TGCGCCAGCAGCTTCGGGGGCGCCACTGAAGCTTTCTTT	CASSFGGATEAFF	TRBV5-1	TRBJ1-1	NA
TGTGCCAGCAGCTTAATACTAGCGGAGACCGGGGAGCTGTTTTTT	CASSLILAETGELFF	TRBV11-1	TRBJ2-2	TRBD2
TGTGCCAGCTCGTCCGGGACTGGGAACACCGGGGAGCTGTTTTTT	CASSSGTGNTGELFF	TRBV18	TRBJ2-2	NA
TGTGCCACCCGGGGGCCAGGGGGCTTTCAGCCCCAGCATTTT	CATRGPGGFQPQHF	TRBV2	TRBJ1-5	TRBD1
TGTGCCAGCACCGATCCCGGGACCAGGTTCACCGGGGAGCTGTTTTTT	CASTDPGTRFTGELFF	TRBV6-6	TRBJ2-2	NA
TGTGCCAGCAGTTCGCCTAATACAGGGTTCGGTCAGCCCCAGCATTTT	CASSSPNTGFGQPQHF	TRBV6-2/TRBV6-3	TRBJ1-5	NA
TGTGCCATCAGCCTCCGGGACAGGGACTTTGGTGAGCAGTTCTTC	CAISLRDRDFGEQFF	TRBV10-3	TRBJ2-1	TRBD1
TGCGCCAGCAGCTTAGGACAGGGGGGATGGACTGAAGCTTTCTTT	CASSLGQGGWTEAFF	TRBV5-1	TRBJ1-1	TRBD1
TGTGCCAGTAGTATAAGGGCGGATGAAAAACTGTTTTTT	CASSIRADEKLFF	TRBV19	TRBJ1-4	NA
TGTGCCAGCAGCTTAGGGGCCTGGGAGCAGTACTTC	CASSLGAWEQYF	TRBV7-2	TRBJ2-7	NA